The 17 T cell receptor beta chains listed next were all sequenced from one sample in a study of blood T cell repertoires in COVID-19. This table comes from immunoSEQ multiplex PCR, and its TCRdb copy is limited to in-frame clones, with some not included. Here the sample spans some 390,000 clones, 85% to 90% being singletons. The sample was PBMCs or T cells enriched from blood (not recorded which). The receptor source for this set is a man aged 25 to 45 who had recovered from COVID-19.

This clone has a single count. The V and J genes are TRBV28 and TRBJ1-4, with D hard to call. Trimming removed 4 bases at V and 6 bases at J, with 9 bases between. Per the germline V gene, CDR1 is MDHEN and CDR2 is SYDVKM. This CDR3 has 13 amino acids. DNA for the CDR3: TGTGCCAGCAGTTCCCACGGTGATGAAAAACTGTTTTTT. It encodes CASSSHGDEKLFF.

The chain employs TRBV18 and TRBJ2-5; 13 bases match TRBD2. This CDR3 has 19 amino acids. J was trimmed by 3 bases and V by 1 base; bases with no gene match: 11. Germline V gene lookup returns CDR1 KGHSH and CDR2 LQKENI. In DNA, the CDR3 is TGTGCCAGCTCACCACGGGACATCGACGGACTAGCGGGGGAAGAGACCCAGTACTTC. Encoded protein: CASSPRDIDGLAGEETQYF. Drawing the rest from reference TRBV18 and TRBJ2-5, the complete variable domain is NAGVMQNPRHLVRRRGQEARLRCSPMKGHSHVYWYRQLPEEGLKFMVYLQKENIIDESGMPKERFSAEFPKEGPSILRIQQVVRGDSAAYFCASSPRDIDGLAGEETQYFGPGTRLLVL.

V is TRBV19 and J is TRBJ2-7; D might be TRBD2 (7 bases). The CDR3 has 15 amino acids. Trimming removed 5 bases from V and 5 bases from J, with 19 bases in between. Germline-derived CDR1 and CDR2 are LNHDA and SQIVND (reference sequence). The CDR3 DNA reads as TGTGCCAGTAGTGGGGGCGGGGGTCCCCCGGACGAGCAGTACTTC. Protein sequence: CASSGGGGPPDEQYF.

A remark on this clone: Other DNA sequences in the sample encode the same CDR3. The rearrangement uses TRBV18 and TRBJ2-7, with 7 bases lining up with TRBD1. Germline V gene lookup returns CDR1 KGHSH and CDR2 LQKENI. The CDR3 has 13 residues. V shed 3 bases, J shed 4 bases, and the junction held 3 bases outside the gene matches. The CDR3 loop is CASSPGQNYEQYF. CDR3 bases: TGTGCCAGCTCACCGGGACAGAATTACGAGCAGTACTTC.

This sequence joins TRBV6-6 and TRBJ2-1; 10 nucleotides match TRBD2. The ends lost 5 bases at V and 0 bases at J; junction bases unmatched: 19. Germline-derived CDR1 and CDR2 are MNHNY and SVGAGI (reference sequence). The CDR3 covers 21 residues. CDR3 sequence (DNA): TGTGCCAGCAGTCCGGGGCCTAGCGGGAGCATAATAAAAACCTCCTACAATGAGCAGTTCTTC. Translation: CASSPGPSGSIIKTSYNEQFF.

This clone came up once. The chain joins TRBV12-3 or TRBV12-4 to TRBJ1-6, with D possibly matching TRBD1 (5 bases). The germline V and J ends were trimmed by 5 bases and 10 bases, with 9 bases remaining between them. This CDR3 comprises 12 residues. CDR3 nucleotides: TGTGCCAGCAGTCGGACATACTCACCCCTCCACTTT. Encoded protein: CASSRTYSPLHF.

This chain connects TRBV24-1 to TRBJ2-1, with a tentative D call TRBD1 (6 bases). V shed 7 bases and J shed 7 bases, with 16 bases lying between them. CDR3 length: 14 amino acids. Germline V gene data show CDR1 as KGHDR and CDR2 as SFDVKD. The CDR3 coding sequence is TGTGCCACCAGGATCCAGCCTAGGGGGAATGAGCAGTTCTTC. Its translation: CATRIQPRGNEQFF.

The rearrangement links TRBV18 to TRBJ1-1; 12 nucleotides agree with TRBD1. Germline loops: CDR1 KGHSH, CDR2 LQKENI. V shed 6 bases, J shed 1 base, and the junction held 9 bases outside the gene matches. This CDR3 comprises 17 residues. This CDR3 is CASSQVTGQGANTEAFF. In DNA, the CDR3 is TGTGCCAGCTCGCAGGTCACGGGACAGGGGGCGAACACTGAAGCTTTCTTT.

CDR3 region: CASSSFSGNTIYF. CDR3 DNA: TGTGCCAGCAGCTCCTTCTCTGGAAACACCATATATTTT. The rearrangement joins TRBV7-2 to TRBJ1-3, with D unresolved. The ends were cut back, 4 bases at V and 0 bases at J, with 4 bases in the middle. The CDR3 runs to 13 residues. CDR1 and CDR2 (germline): SGHTA, FQGNSA.

V usage is TRBV4-1 and J usage is TRBJ1-2; maybe TRBD1 (6 bases). The CDR3 covers 13 residues. V was cut by 1 base and J by 7 bases, with 10 bases left in between. Germline V lookup: CDR1 MGHRA, CDR2 YSYEKL. The DNA of the CDR3 is TGCGCCAGCAGCCAAGGGGGACATGGTGGCTACACCTTC. It codes for CASSQGGHGGYTF.

This chain links TRBV30 with TRBJ1-3; 8 bases line up with TRBD1. The CDR3 has 16 residues. The J segment lost 2 bases and the V segment lost 1 base, leaving 7 bases of the junction unmatched. Germline CDR1 GTSNPN, CDR2 SVGIG (reference sequence). The CDR3 sequence: CAWSGSRGLTGNTIYF. The CDR3 region has the DNA TGTGCCTGGAGTGGAAGCAGGGGGCTGACTGGAAACACCATATATTTT.

The chain recombines TRBV13 with TRBJ2-2, with a weak D call TRBD1 (5 bases). CDR1 and CDR2 from the germline V gene are PRHDT and FYEKMQ (reference sequence). The CDR3 totals 15 residues. Trimming pared 2 bases from V and 4 bases from J, leaving 11 bases between. In DNA, the CDR3 is TGTGCCAGCAGCTTAAATACAGGAATCACCGGGGAGCTGTTTTTT. Translating it yields CASSLNTGITGELFF.

The V and J genes are TRBV5-4 and TRBJ2-7, with 11 bases aligning to TRBD2. Germline V gene data show CDR1 as SGHNT and CDR2 as YYREEE (reference sequence). The CDR3 contains 15 residues. The J segment lost 4 bases and the V segment lost 5 bases, leaving 8 bases of the junction unmatched. CDR3 residues: CASRLAGGPLYEQYF. The CDR3, as DNA: TGTGCCAGCAGGTTAGCGGGAGGGCCCCTTTACGAGCAGTACTTC. The full variable domain, completed using reference TRBV5-4 and TRBJ2-7, is ETGVTQSPTHLIKTRGQQVTLRCSSQSGHNTVSWYQQALGQGPQFIFQYYREEENGRGNFPPRFSGLQFPNYSSELNVNALELDDSALYLCASRLAGGPLYEQYFGPGTRLTVT.

The table lists this clone with a few counts. The chain uses TRBV9 and TRBJ2-2; 14 nucleotides match TRBD2. The J segment lost 4 bases and the V segment lost 4 bases, leaving 9 bases of the junction unmatched. The CDR3 has 18 amino acids. Germline CDR1 and CDR2: SGDLS and YYNGEE. The chain's CDR3 is CASSKGLAGDVGTGELFF. The CDR3 DNA follows: TGTGCCAGCAGCAAGGGACTAGCGGGAGACGTCGGCACCGGGGAGCTGTTTTTT.

This chain links TRBV15 with TRBJ2-1, with TRBD2 identical over 9 bases. The CDR3 is 20 residues long. V lost 0 bases and J lost 6; bases outside the gene matches: 18. Germline CDR1 is LNHNV and CDR2 is YYDKDF (reference sequence). Here the CDR3 DNA reads TGTGCCACCAGCAGAGAGGACGTCTTTCTTTCTAGCGGGAACCGCAATGAGCAGTTCTTC. This translates into CATSREDVFLSSGNRNEQFF.

V gene TRBV7-8 combines with J gene TRBJ2-7; 7 bases map to TRBD1. Germline CDR1 SGHVS, CDR2 FQNEAQ. This CDR3 comprises 11 residues. The ends lost 5 bases at V and 6 bases at J; junction bases unmatched: 1. CDR3 coding DNA: TGTGCCAGCAGCCCAGGGGGCGAGCAGTACTTC. Translated: CASSPGGEQYF.

In this sample, this clone turned up once. The V and J genes are TRBV15 and TRBJ1-5; 7 positions agree with TRBD1. This CDR3 contains 13 residues. V lost 3 bases and J lost 6; bases outside the gene matches: 2. The germline V gene has CDR1 LNHNV and CDR2 YYDKDF (reference sequence). The DNA for the CDR3 is TGTGCCACCAGCAGGACAGGGTCTCAGCCCCAGCATTTT. Its protein product is CATSRTGSQPQHF.